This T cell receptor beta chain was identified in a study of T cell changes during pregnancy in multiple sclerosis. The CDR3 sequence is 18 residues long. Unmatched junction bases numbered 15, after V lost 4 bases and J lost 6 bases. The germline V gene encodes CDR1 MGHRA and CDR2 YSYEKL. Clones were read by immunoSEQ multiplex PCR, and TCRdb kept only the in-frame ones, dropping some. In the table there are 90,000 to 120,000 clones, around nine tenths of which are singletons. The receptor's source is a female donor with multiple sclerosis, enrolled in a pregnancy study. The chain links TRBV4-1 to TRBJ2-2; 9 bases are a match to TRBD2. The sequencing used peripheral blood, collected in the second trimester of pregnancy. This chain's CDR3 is CASSLIPASGMWSGELFF. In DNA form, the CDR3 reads TGCGCCAGCAGCCTCATTCCCGCTAGCGGGATGTGGTCCGGGGAGCTGTTTTTT.